This paragraph covers one T cell receptor beta chain sequence. The data were obtained in a study of blood T cell repertoires in COVID-19. Trimming took off 3 bases at V and 4 bases at J, with 13 bases between the two ends. Looked up from germline, CDR1 is MNHEY and CDR2 is SMNVEV (reference sequence). This CDR3 is built from 16 residues. Repertoires were generated with immunoSEQ multiplex PCR, while TCRdb's copy carries only in-frame clones and drops some. Here the sample spans approximately 250,000 clones, 85% to 95% being singletons. Enrollment of patients from Seattle took place during active infection, with longitudinal follow-up.

This receptor was taken from a man younger than 45 with COVID-19, enrolled during active disease. Sequenced input: peripheral blood. The gene calls are TRBV27 and TRBJ1-6, with D uncertain. The CDR3 here is CASSLTRRVYNSPLHF. In DNA, the CDR3 is TGTGCCAGCAGTTTGACCCGGAGGGTATATAATTCACCCCTCCACTTT.